This T cell receptor (beta chain) was identified in a study of blood T cells in healthy people across ages. General study points: Greater diversity and more naive CD4+ cells were seen in long-lived donors than in aged donors.

As concerns this clonotype: Its antigen is as yet unknown.

Then a second PCR, running roughly 7 to 11 cycles, was carried out with a sample-barcoded 5' primer and a J-beta primer mix. Each CDR3 protein is one row after TCRdb ran MiXCR on the 5' RACE reads. Among about 780,000 distinct CDR3 sequences listed, 35% to 60% were seen once. The germline V gene has CDR1 SGDLS and CDR2 YYNGEE. CDR3 length: 13 amino acids. The germline V and J ends were trimmed by 3 bases and 5 bases, with 9 bases remaining between them. The study drew donors from healthy Caucasian individuals in Russia aged roughly 6 to 90. This sequence was found in a man older than 75 in good health. The gene calls are TRBV9 and TRBJ2-1, with D possibly being TRBD1 (6 bases). The sample comprised blood. The CDR3 DNA reads TGTGCCAGCAGCGACGGGACAAACAATGAGCAGTTCTTC. Protein product: CASSDGTNNEQFF.